This T cell receptor (beta chain) was sequenced during a study of blood T cells in healthy people across ages. A second PCR of 7 to 11 cycles used a sample-barcoded 5' primer and a J-beta primer mix. One entry per CDR3 protein results from TCRdb running MiXCR on the 5' RACE reads. The sample records 700,000 to 800,000 distinct CDR3 sequences, about 42% being singletons. V lost 0 bases and J lost 0, with 8 bases in between. The V gene's germline CDR1 is DFQATT and CDR2 SNEGSKA (reference sequence). The CDR3 runs to 14 residues. General observations from the study: Age advanced and TCR beta diversity per million T cells fell, roughly linearly. It was the long-lived donors that had more naive CD4+ cells and higher diversity than aged donors. Researchers judged that diversity estimates from one million T cells fell short of true values.

Sample donors were healthy Caucasian individuals that came from Russia, aged roughly 6 to 100. For this clonotype: Its antigen is not known.

This TCR came from a woman aged 60-75 years in good health. Sequencing was carried out using blood. The chain links TRBV20-1 to TRBJ1-2; D is unclear. CDR3 DNA: TGCAGTGCTAGAGAGATCCTAGCTAACTATGGCTACACCTTC. This translates into CSAREILANYGYTF.